Listed below are T cell receptor beta chains from one sample, sequenced in a study of blood T cell repertoires in COVID-19. Generated by immunoSEQ multiplex PCR, the TCRdb table keeps only in-frame clones and is missing some. The table has roughly 200,000 clones, around 80% seen once. The sequenced material came from peripheral blood. These receptors were collected from a human donor in a cohort sampled during active COVID-19. CDR3s include the opening cysteine and the closing phenylalanine or tryptophan. A D gene is named only where the DNA matches it firmly. The size of a clone is reported for some rows only, either as once, few or many, or as a class for expanded clones.

J: TRBJ1-5; V: TRBV19; size: NA; D: NA; DNA: TGTGCCAGTAGTATTCGGGGGGGCGGGAGTCAGCCCCAGCATTTT; CDR3: CASSIRGGGSQPQHF
J: TRBJ2-1; V: TRBV5-4; size: NA; D: TRBD2; DNA: TGTGCCAGCAGCTTGGCAGCTAGCGGGAGTGGGCGCAATGAGCAGTTCTTC; CDR3: CASSLAASGSGRNEQFF
J: TRBJ1-1; V: TRBV28; size: NA; D: TRBD1; DNA: TGTGCCAGCAGTAGGACAGGGGTTACTGAAGCTTTCTTT; CDR3: CASSRTGVTEAFF
J: TRBJ2-2; V: TRBV9; size: few; D: NA; DNA: TGTGCCAGCAGCGTAGTGCCCAGGTCGAACACCGGGGAGCTGTTTTTT; CDR3: CASSVVPRSNTGELFF
J: TRBJ2-7; V: TRBV4-1; size: NA; D: TRBD1; DNA: TGCGCCAGCAGCCAAGCCGGGACAGGTGACTACGAGCAGTACTTC; CDR3: CASSQAGTGDYEQYF
J: TRBJ2-7; V: TRBV7-8; size: NA; D: NA; DNA: TGTGCCAGCAGCTCGGTTCGGGGGTCCCTCTACGAGCAGTACTTC; CDR3: CASSSVRGSLYEQYF
J: TRBJ1-1; V: TRBV7-9; size: NA; D: TRBD1; DNA: TGTGCCAGCAGCTCAGGGGGGAACACTGAAGCTTTCTTT; CDR3: CASSSGGNTEAFF
J: TRBJ2-1; V: TRBV5-1; size: NA; D: NA; DNA: TGCGCCAGCAGCTTGGTAGATGTTCGGGAGCGGAGCCCAGATGAGCAGTTCTTC; CDR3: CASSLVDVRERSPDEQFF
J: TRBJ2-1; V: TRBV7-8; size: once; D: TRBD2; DNA: TGTGCCAGCAGCTACGGGACTAGCGAAAACAATGAGCAGTTCTTC; CDR3: CASSYGTSENNEQFF
J: TRBJ1-2; V: TRBV11-2; size: NA; D: TRBD1; DNA: TGTGCCAGCAGCTTAGCGTACAGGGGTGGGAAGAGTTATGGCTACACCTTC; CDR3: CASSLAYRGGKSYGYTF
J: TRBJ2-1; V: TRBV10-1; size: NA; D: TRBD1; DNA: TGCGCCAGCAGTGAGATTCCGGGGACAGGGGATTTTGCTGAGCAGTTCTTC; CDR3: CASSEIPGTGDFAEQFF
J: TRBJ2-1; V: TRBV24-1; size: few; D: NA; DNA: TGTGCCACCAGTGTCGGCCGGGAGAGGGGCAATGAGCAGTTCTTC; CDR3: CATSVGRERGNEQFF
J: TRBJ2-3; V: TRBV7-8; size: NA; D: TRBD2; DNA: TGTGCCAGCAGCCAGGGGACTAGCGGGAGGGTAGATACGCAGTATTTT; CDR3: CASSQGTSGRVDTQYF
J: TRBJ1-2; V: TRBV9; size: NA; D: NA; DNA: TGTGCCAGCAGTTTAGGAACGGGGGACTATGGCTACACCTTC; CDR3: CASSLGTGDYGYTF
J: TRBJ2-7; V: TRBV28; size: NA; D: TRBD2; DNA: TGTGCCAGCAGTTTATTCTCGACCGGGAGGAGGTACGAGCAGTACTTC; CDR3: CASSLFSTGRRYEQYF
J: TRBJ1-2; V: TRBV5-1; size: NA; D: NA; DNA: TGCGCCAGCAGCCCAGGGGTCCTCGGAGGCTACACCTTC; CDR3: CASSPGVLGGYTF
J: TRBJ2-2; V: TRBV25-1; size: NA; D: NA; DNA: TGTGCCTCCCAGGGAACAGGAGAGACCGGGGAGCTGTTTTTT; CDR3: CASQGTGETGELFF
J: TRBJ2-1; V: TRBV19; size: once; D: NA; DNA: TGTGCCAGTAGTCCTTGGGGCGGCCACAACTGGCAGTTCTTC; CDR3: CASSPWGGHNWQFF
J: TRBJ2-1; V: TRBV5-1; size: NA; D: NA; DNA: TGCGCCAGCAGCTTGGAGGCGGGACGCGAGCAGTTCTTC; CDR3: CASSLEAGREQFF
J: TRBJ2-1; V: TRBV24-1; size: NA; D: NA; DNA: TGTGCCACCAGTGATTTATGGCAGGGCCCCCGTAATGAGCAGTTCTTC; CDR3: CATSDLWQGPRNEQFF
J: TRBJ2-7; V: TRBV2; size: NA; D: NA; DNA: TGTGCCAGCAGTGAAGACAGGTATGAGCAGTACTTC; CDR3: CASSEDRYEQYF
J: TRBJ2-2; V: TRBV19; size: NA; D: TRBD2; DNA: TGTGCCAGTAGTATTTCGGGGGAGGGGACCGGGGAGCTGTTTTTT; CDR3: CASSISGEGTGELFF
J: TRBJ2-5; V: TRBV9; size: NA; D: TRBD1; DNA: TGTGCCAGCACCCTCTCGTCACAGGGGGCGTCGGAGACCCAGTACTTC; CDR3: CASTLSSQGASETQYF
J: TRBJ2-5; V: TRBV29-1; size: NA; D: TRBD2; DNA: TGCAGCGCCGTGCCGGGAGGAGAGACCCAGTACTTC; CDR3: CSAVPGGETQYF
J: TRBJ1-2; V: TRBV5-1; size: NA; D: NA; DNA: TGCGCCAGCAGCTTCCTGGGGGACAAGGGTGGCTACACCTTC; CDR3: CASSFLGDKGGYTF
J: TRBJ2-7; V: TRBV28; size: NA; D: NA; DNA: TGTGCCAGCATGTCCAGATTGTTCTACGAGCAGTACTTC; CDR3: CASMSRLFYEQYF
J: TRBJ2-6; V: TRBV28; size: NA; D: NA; DNA: TGTGCCAGCAGTTCATCTCAGGCATCTGGGGCCAACGTCCTGACTTTC; CDR3: CASSSSQASGANVLTF
J: TRBJ2-7; V: TRBV10-3; size: many; D: TRBD1; DNA: TGTGCCATCAGTGACCCGGACAGGGCGTCCTACGAGCAGTACTTC; CDR3: CAISDPDRASYEQYF
J: TRBJ2-7; V: TRBV15; size: few; D: TRBD2; DNA: TGTGCCACCGGGACTACCTACGAGCAGTACTTC; CDR3: CATGTTYEQYF
J: TRBJ2-1; V: TRBV7-9; size: NA; D: TRBD2; DNA: TGTGCCAGCAGCTTAGCCCTAGCGGGAGGCCTTAATGAGCAGTTCTTC; CDR3: CASSLALAGGLNEQFF
J: TRBJ2-7; V: TRBV18; size: NA; D: TRBD1; DNA: TGTGCCAGCTCACCCGGGACAGGGTTCGAGCAGTACTTC; CDR3: CASSPGTGFEQYF
J: TRBJ2-5; V: TRBV3-1/TRBV3-2; size: NA; D: TRBD2; DNA: TGTGCCAGCAGCCGTGGACTAGCGGGAGGTCAAGAGACCCAGTACTTC; CDR3: CASSRGLAGGQETQYF
J: TRBJ2-5; V: TRBV5-6; size: NA; D: NA; DNA: TGTGCCAGCAGTTGTCGGTACTTC; CDR3: CASSCRYF
J: TRBJ2-1; V: TRBV10-3; size: NA; D: TRBD2; DNA: TGTGCCATCAGGGGACTAGCGGACAATGAGCAGTTCTTC; CDR3: CAIRGLADNEQFF